This T cell receptor (beta chain) was observed in a study of blood T cell repertoires in COVID-19. Study-wide background: Samples came from the United States, Italy and Spain, spanning acute and convalescent COVID-19. The analysed material was cDNA or gDNA that came from T cells, B-cell-depleted T cells, or PBMCs.

The junction had 0 bases not matched to a gene; V was cut back by 4 bases and J by 1 base. The CDR3 spans 14 residues. CDR1 and CDR2 (germline): LNHDA, SQIVND (reference sequence). Per the original data handling: Reference gene primer amplification yielded estimated nucleated cell counts. The protocol was immunoSEQ multiplex PCR, while the TCRdb copy is restricted to in-frame clones and leaves out a portion. V, J and clone size derive from that table, while D and trimming were established from the DNA sequence. Among roughly 270,000 clones listed, around 85% were seen once. This clone appeared a single time.

This sequence originates from a middle-aged man with active or convalescent COVID-19. The sample consisted of peripheral blood. This rearrangement joins TRBV19 to TRBJ2-1; 8 bases line up with TRBD2. The CDR3 nucleotides are TGTGCCAGTAGTAGCGGGGGGTCCTACAATGAGCAGTTCTTC. Amino acids: CASSSGGSYNEQFF.